Listed below are T cell receptor beta chains from one sample, sequenced in a study of T cell responses to AZD1222 COVID-19 vaccine. Repertoires were generated with immunoSEQ multiplex PCR, while TCRdb's copy carries only in-frame clones and drops some. The repertoire consists of roughly 150,000 clones, with about nine tenths occurring once and the leading ten covering around 2%. This specimen was peripheral blood, taken on day 0 of AZD1222 vaccination. Receptors were obtained from an adult in good health. The CDR3 runs from the conserved cysteine through the conserved F or W. D genes are given only for firm matches. Rows may omit the clone size; those that give it use once, few, many or a size class.

v_gene,d_gene,abundance,j_gene,len,CDR3aa,CDR3nt
TRBV5-5,.,.,TRBJ1-4,17,CASSLGRSRGDNEKLFF,TGTGCCAGCAGCTTGGGCCGGAGCAGGGGAGATAATGAAAAACTGTTTTTT
TRBV28,.,.,TRBJ2-7,18,CASSLATDSAFFLYEQYF,TGTGCCAGCAGTTTAGCTACAGATTCCGCATTCTTCCTCTACGAGCAGTACTTC
TRBV30,.,.,TRBJ1-5,14,CAWSPRVVNQPQHF,TGTGCCTGGAGTCCCCGGGTAGTTAATCAGCCCCAGCATTTT
TRBV6-4,TRBD1,once,TRBJ2-6,18,CASGTGTAFFSGANVLTF,TGTGCCAGCGGCACCGGGACAGCGTTTTTCTCTGGGGCCAACGTCCTGACTTTC
TRBV30,.,.,TRBJ1-5,20,CAWSPYQAVPTNYSNQPQHF,TGTGCCTGGAGTCCGTATCAGGCAGTACCGACAAACTATAGCAATCAGCCCCAGCATTTT
TRBV19,.,.,TRBJ2-1,14,CASSQTYSYNEQFF,TGTGCCAGTAGTCAAACCTACTCCTACAATGAGCAGTTCTTC
TRBV7-2,.,.,TRBJ1-1,15,CASSRGFIPGSEAFF,TGTGCCAGCAGCCGTGGATTCATCCCGGGTTCTGAAGCTTTCTTT
TRBV10-2,.,.,TRBJ1-1,16,CASSDAHPTGATEAFF,TGCGCCAGCAGTGACGCCCACCCGACAGGTGCCACTGAAGCTTTCTTT
TRBV6-4,TRBD2,.,TRBJ2-5,15,CASSPTSGGRETQYF,TGTGCCAGCAGTCCGACTAGCGGGGGGCGAGAGACCCAGTACTTC
TRBV5-6,.,.,TRBJ2-5,15,CASSKGTLLEETQYF,TGTGCCAGCAGCAAAGGGACATTATTGGAAGAGACCCAGTACTTC
TRBV9,.,.,TRBJ2-7,16,CASSVATGGYTYEQYF,TGTGCCAGCAGCGTAGCTACGGGCGGTTACACCTACGAGCAGTACTTC
TRBV7-2,.,.,TRBJ1-3,12,CASSSVGNTIYF,TGTGCCAGCAGCTCTGTGGGAAACACCATATATTTT
TRBV29-1,.,.,TRBJ1-1,13,CSVEHGSQGEAFF,TGCAGCGTTGAACATGGGTCTCAGGGAGAAGCTTTCTTT
TRBV6-2/TRBV6-3,TRBD2,once,TRBJ2-3,18,CASSRNSLASSKGDTQYF,TGTGCCAGCAGCCGTAATTCACTAGCGAGCTCGAAAGGGGATACGCAGTATTTT
TRBV4-3,.,.,TRBJ2-6,20,CASSPSMGAGAGSGANVLTF,TGCGCCAGCAGCCCATCCATGGGCGCAGGGGCGGGTTCTGGGGCCAACGTCCTGACTTTC
TRBV29-1,.,.,TRBJ1-5,12,CSVAGYNQPQHF,TGCAGCGTTGCCGGATACAATCAGCCCCAGCATTTT